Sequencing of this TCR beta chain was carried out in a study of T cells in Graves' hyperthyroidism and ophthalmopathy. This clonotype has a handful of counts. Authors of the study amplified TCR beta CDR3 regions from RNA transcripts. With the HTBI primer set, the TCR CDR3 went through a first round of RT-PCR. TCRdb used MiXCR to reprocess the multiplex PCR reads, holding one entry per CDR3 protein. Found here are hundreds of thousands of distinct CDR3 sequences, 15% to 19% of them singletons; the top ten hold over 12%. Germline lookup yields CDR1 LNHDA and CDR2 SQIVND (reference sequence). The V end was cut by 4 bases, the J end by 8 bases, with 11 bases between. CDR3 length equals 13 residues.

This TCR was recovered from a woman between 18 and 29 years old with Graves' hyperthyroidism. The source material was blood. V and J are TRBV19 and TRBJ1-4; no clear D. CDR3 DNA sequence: TGTGCCAGTAGTACCAGAGTCGGCGAAAAACTGTTTTTT. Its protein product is CASSTRVGEKLFF.